This T cell receptor (beta chain) was recorded in a study of regulatory T cells after allogeneic stem cell transplantation (dated by TCRdb to 2017 to 2018). Background on the whole study: Patients were divided into groups based on whether acute graft-versus-host disease developed within 100 days of stem cell transplantation. The study compared the regulatory T-cell TCR repertoire after allogeneic stem cell transplantation between patients with and without acute graft-versus-host disease. Conventional CD4+ T cells defined as CD4+CD25+/-CD127+ were also sorted and TCR-sequenced for comparison in the study. CD4+CD25+CD127- regulatory T cells were obtained from patient PBMCs by means of fluorescence-activated cell sorting. Results and caveats for the whole study, not just this receptor: No regulatory T-cell clones were found to be shared by all patients, and no significant correlation was observed between sorted cell numbers and the inverse Simpson index. In non-GvHD patients, the top 10 regulatory T-cell clones took up a significantly larger share of the repertoire, which suggests that presumably allo-specific protective clones had expanded. The small patient sample size meant the findings required validation in a larger cohort. Whether or not patients had graft-versus-host disease, conventional CD4+ T-cell repertoire diversity showed no significant difference. The regulatory T-cell TCR repertoire was less diverse and more focused in patients without graft-versus-host disease than in patients with graft-versus-host disease.

Per the germline V gene, SQVTM is the CDR1 and ANQGSEA is the CDR2. Taken from cysteine to phenylalanine, the CDR3 has 16 residues. The sequence is cut down to CDR3 DNA, 48 bases in frame from base 1. The sequencing machine was an Illumina MiSeq. After the RNA was reverse transcribed with the SMARTer RACE cDNA Amplification kit, the TCR beta CDR3 region was amplified. The RNeasy Mini Kit was used to extract RNA from the sorted cells. TCR beta amplicons were sequenced using Illumina paired-end sequencing. The published analysis was carried out like this. TCR repertoire analysis used MiXCR, VDJtools and the tcR R package. Diversity was quantified with the inverse Simpson index, and clones were binned as rare, small, medium or expanded by repertoire proportion. TCRdb reprocessing: public reads trimmed at Q25 with fastp, clones called with MiXCR, in-frame beta chains kept. Every entry covers one CDR3 protein and lists the most common genes and DNA from its rows. Here the V and J calls rest on TCRdb's processing, not on the authors' analysis. Within this sample are some 5,000 distinct CDR3 sequences, with roughly 97% of them counted one time only. In total, the top ten clones hold 35% to 50% of the sample.

As concerns this clonotype: This receptor's antigen is unknown. One junction end does not reproduce the germline sequence, and a read error may be involved.

Reading the label with the study, this specimen's time point is: 30 days after allogeneic hematopoietic stem cell transplantation. At 30 days after allogeneic hematopoietic stem cell transplantation, peripheral blood mononuclear cells were collected from the patients. The starting material was sorted CD4+ T cells from blood (whether regulatory or conventional is not recorded), obtained 30 days after allogeneic stem cell transplant. The rearranged segments are TRBV29-1 and TRBJ2-1; the junction holds 11 bases that match TRBD1. The source of this sequence is a human patient who had an allogeneic stem cell transplant, so the T cells may come from the graft donor. The sequenced DNA: TGCAGCGTGGCCCCCAGGACAGGGGGCTCGAACAATGAGGAGTTCTTC. Translated, it reads CSVAPRTGGSNNEEFF.